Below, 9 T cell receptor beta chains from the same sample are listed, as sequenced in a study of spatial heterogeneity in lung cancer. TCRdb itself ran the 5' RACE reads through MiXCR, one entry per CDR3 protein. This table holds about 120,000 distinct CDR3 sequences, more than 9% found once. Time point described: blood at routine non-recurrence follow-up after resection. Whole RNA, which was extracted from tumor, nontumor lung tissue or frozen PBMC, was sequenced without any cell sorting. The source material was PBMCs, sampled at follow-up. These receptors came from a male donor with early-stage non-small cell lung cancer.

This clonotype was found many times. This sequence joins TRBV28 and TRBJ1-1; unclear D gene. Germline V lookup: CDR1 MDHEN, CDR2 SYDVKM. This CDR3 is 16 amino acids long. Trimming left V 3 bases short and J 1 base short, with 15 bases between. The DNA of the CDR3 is TGTGCCAGCAGTTTGAGGGTGACCCTAACGAACACTGAAGCTTTCTTT. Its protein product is CASSLRVTLTNTEAFF.

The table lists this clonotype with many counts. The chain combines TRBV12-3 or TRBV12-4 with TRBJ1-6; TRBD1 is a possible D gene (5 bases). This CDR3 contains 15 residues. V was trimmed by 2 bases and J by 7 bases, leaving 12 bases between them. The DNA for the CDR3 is TGTGCCAGCAGTTTAAACGGGGACGGGAATTCACCCCTCCACTTT. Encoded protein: CASSLNGDGNSPLHF.

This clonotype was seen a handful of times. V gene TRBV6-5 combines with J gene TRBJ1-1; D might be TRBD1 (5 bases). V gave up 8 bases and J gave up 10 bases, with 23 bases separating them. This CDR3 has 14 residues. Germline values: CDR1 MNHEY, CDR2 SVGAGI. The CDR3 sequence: CASSSSQGNTRAFF. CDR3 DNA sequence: TGTGCCAGCTCCAGCTCCCAGGGAAACACGAGAGCTTTCTTT.

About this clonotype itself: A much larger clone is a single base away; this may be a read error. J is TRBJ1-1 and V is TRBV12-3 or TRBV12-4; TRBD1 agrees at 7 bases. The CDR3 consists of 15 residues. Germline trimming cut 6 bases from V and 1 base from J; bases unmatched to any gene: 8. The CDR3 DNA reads TGTGCCAGCAGCACCGGGACAGTAGGGAACACTGAAGCTTTCTTT. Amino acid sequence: CASSTGTVGNTEAFF.

For the CDR3, the DNA is TGTGCCAGCAGCGTATTTCCGAACACCGGGGAGCTGTTTTTT. Protein product: CASSVFPNTGELFF. The chain combines TRBV9 with TRBJ2-2; D is uncertain. V was shortened by 1 base and J by 0 bases, with 4 bases between the two germline ends. Germline CDR1 reads SGDLS; CDR2 reads YYNGEE. CDR3 length: 14 residues.

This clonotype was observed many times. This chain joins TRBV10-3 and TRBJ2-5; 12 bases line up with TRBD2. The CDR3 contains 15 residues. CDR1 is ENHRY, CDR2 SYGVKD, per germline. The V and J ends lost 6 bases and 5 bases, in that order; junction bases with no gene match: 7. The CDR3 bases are TGTGCCATCAGGACTAGCGGGGGCCCTGGGGAGACCCAGTACTTC. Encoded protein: CAIRTSGGPGETQYF.

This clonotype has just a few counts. The CDR3 reads CASSFPPGLSGNTIYF. CDR3 nucleotide sequence: TGTGCCAGCAGTTTCCCCCCGGGCCTCTCTGGAAACACCATATATTTT. The chain carries TRBV6-6 and TRBJ1-3, with D unclear. Trimming cost V 4 bases and J 0 bases, with 13 bases left between them. CDR3 length: 16 amino acids. In germline, CDR1 is MNHNY, CDR2 SVGAGI (reference sequence).

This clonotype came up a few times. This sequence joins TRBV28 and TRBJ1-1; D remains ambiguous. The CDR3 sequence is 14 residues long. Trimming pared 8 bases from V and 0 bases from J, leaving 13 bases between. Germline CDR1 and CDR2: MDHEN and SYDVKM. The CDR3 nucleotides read TGTGCCAGCTTACGAGGGATGATGAACACTGAAGCTTTCTTT. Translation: CASLRGMMNTEAFF. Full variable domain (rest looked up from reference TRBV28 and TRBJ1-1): DVKVTQSSRYLVKRTGEKVFLECVQDMDHENMFWYRQDPGLGLRLIYFSYDVKMKEKGDIPEGYSVSREKKERFSLILESASTNQTSMYLCASLRGMMNTEAFFGQGTRLTVV.

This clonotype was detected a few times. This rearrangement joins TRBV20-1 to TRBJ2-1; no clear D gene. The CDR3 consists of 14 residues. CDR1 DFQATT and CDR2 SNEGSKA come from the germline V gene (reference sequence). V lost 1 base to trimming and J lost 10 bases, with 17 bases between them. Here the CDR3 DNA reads TGCAGTGCTAGAGTCGAGAACAATCGGTTCGAGCAGTTCTTC. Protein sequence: CSARVENNRFEQFF.